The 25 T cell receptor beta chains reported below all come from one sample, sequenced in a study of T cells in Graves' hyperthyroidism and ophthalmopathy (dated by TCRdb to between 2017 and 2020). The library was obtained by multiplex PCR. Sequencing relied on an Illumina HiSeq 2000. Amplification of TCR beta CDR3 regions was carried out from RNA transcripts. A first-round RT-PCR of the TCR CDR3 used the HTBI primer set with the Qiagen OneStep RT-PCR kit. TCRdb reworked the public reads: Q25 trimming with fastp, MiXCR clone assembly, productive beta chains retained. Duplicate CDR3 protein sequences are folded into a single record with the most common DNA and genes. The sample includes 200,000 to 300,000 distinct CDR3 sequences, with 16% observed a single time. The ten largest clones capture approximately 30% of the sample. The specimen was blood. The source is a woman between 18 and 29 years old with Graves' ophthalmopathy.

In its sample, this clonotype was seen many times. CDR3 sequence (DNA): TGTGCCAGCAGCCGGCAGGAGGACACTGAAGCTTTCTTT. It yields the protein CASSRQEDTEAFF. The chain carries TRBV5-8 and TRBJ1-1; no firm D call. The CDR3 length is 13 residues. Trimming left V 4 bases short and J 3 bases short, with 10 bases between. CDR1 and CDR2 (germline): SGHTS, YDEGEE.

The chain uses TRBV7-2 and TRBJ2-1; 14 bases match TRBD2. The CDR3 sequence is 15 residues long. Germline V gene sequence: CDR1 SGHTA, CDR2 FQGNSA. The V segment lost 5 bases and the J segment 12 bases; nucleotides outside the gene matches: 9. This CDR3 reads CASSVTGTSGSPQFF. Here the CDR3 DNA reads TGTGCCAGCAGCGTTACCGGGACTAGCGGGAGTCCGCAGTTCTTC.

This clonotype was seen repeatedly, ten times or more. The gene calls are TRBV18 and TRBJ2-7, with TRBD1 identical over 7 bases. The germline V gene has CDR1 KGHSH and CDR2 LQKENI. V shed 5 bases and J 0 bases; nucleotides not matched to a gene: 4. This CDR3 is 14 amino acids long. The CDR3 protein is CASSSTGNSYEQYF. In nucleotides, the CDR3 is TGTGCCAGCTCATCGACAGGGAACTCCTACGAGCAGTACTTC.

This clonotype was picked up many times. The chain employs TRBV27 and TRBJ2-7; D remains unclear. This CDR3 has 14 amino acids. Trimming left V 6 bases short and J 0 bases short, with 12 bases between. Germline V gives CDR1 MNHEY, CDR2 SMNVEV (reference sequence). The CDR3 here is CASSRSDPSYEQYF. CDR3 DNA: TGTGCCAGCAGCAGGTCCGACCCCTCCTACGAGCAGTACTTC.

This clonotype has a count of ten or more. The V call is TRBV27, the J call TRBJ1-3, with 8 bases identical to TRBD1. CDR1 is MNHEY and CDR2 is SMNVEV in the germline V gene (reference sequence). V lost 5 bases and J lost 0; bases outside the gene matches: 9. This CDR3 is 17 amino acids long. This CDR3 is CASSALTGASSGNTIYF. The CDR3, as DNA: TGTGCCAGCAGTGCCTTGACAGGGGCCAGCTCTGGAAACACCATATATTTT.

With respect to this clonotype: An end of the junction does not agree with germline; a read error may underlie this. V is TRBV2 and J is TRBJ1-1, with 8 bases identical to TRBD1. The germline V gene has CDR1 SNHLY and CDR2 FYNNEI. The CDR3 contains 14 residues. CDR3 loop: CASRRTGMNTGALF. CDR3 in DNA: TGTGCCAGCAGGAGGACAGGGATGAACACTGGAGCTCTCTTT.

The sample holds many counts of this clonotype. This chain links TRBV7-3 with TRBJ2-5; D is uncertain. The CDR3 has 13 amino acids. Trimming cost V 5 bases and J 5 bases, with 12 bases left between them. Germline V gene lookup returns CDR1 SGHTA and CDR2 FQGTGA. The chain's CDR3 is CASSPFPGETQYF. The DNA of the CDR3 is TGTGCCAGCAGCCCTTTCCCTGGGGAGACCCAGTACTTC.

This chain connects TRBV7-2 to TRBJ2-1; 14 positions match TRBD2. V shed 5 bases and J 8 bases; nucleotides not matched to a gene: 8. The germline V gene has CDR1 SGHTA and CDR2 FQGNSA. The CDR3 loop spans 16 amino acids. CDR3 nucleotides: TGTGCCAGCAGCGCCGACTGGACTAGCGGGAGGTATGAGCAGTTCTTC. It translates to CASSADWTSGRYEQFF.

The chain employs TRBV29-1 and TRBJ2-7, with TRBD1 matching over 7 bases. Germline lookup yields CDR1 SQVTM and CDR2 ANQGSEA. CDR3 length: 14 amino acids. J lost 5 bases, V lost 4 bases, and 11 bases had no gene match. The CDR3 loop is CSVVKGGRNHEQYF. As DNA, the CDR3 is TGCAGCGTTGTCAAAGGGGGCAGGAACCACGAGCAGTACTTC.

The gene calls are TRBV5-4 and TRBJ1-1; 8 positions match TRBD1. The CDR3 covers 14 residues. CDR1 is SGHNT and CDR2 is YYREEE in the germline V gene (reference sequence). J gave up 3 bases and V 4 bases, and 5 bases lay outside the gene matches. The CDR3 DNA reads TGTGCCAGCAGCCATACAGGGGGGGACACTGAAGCTTTCTTT. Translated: CASSHTGGDTEAFF.

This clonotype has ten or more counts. CDR3 protein: CASSRAGISPLHF. In DNA, the CDR3 is TGTGCCAGCAGCCGGGCTGGAATTTCACCCCTCCACTTT. The rearrangement links TRBV5-8 to TRBJ1-6; no definite D call. Trimming took 4 bases from V and 9 from J, leaving 11 bases between them. The CDR3 runs to 13 residues. In germline, CDR1 is SGHTS, CDR2 YDEGEE.

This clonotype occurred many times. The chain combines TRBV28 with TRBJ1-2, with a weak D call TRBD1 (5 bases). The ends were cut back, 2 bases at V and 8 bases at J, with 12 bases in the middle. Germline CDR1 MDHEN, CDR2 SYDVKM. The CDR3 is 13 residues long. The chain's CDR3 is CASSLGGGRGYTF. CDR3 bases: TGTGCCAGCAGTTTAGGGGGGGGTAGAGGCTACACCTTC.

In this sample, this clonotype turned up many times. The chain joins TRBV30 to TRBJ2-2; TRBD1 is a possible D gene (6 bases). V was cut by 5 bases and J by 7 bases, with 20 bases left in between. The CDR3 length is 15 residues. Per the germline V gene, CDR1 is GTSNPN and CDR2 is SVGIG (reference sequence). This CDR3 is CAWSDQGGGVGELFF. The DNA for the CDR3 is TGTGCCTGGTCGGATCAAGGTGGGGGCGTCGGGGAGCTGTTTTTT. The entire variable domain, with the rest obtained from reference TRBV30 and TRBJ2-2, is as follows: SQTIHQWPATLVQPVGSPLSLECTVEGTSNPNLYWYRQAAGRGLQLLFYSVGIGQISSEVPQNLSASRPQDRQFILSSKKLLLSDSGFYLCAWSDQGGGVGELFFGEGSRLTVL.

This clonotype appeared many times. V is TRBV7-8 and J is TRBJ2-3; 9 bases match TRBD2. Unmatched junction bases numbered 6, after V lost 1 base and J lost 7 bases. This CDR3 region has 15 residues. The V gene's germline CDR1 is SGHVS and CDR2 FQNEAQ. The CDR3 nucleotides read TGTGCCAGCAGCTTAGGGGCTAGCGGGGCGAATACGCAGTATTTT. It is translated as CASSLGASGANTQYF.

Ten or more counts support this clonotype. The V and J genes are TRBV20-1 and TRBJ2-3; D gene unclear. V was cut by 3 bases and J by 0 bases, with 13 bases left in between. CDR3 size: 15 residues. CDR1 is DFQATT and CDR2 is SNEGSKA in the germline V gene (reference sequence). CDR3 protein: CSASRSMASTDTQYF. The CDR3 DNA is TGCAGTGCTAGCCGATCGATGGCTAGCACAGATACGCAGTATTTT.

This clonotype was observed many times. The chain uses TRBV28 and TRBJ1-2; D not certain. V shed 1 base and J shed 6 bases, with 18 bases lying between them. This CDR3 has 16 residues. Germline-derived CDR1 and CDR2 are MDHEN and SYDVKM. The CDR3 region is CASSLYLGSRTDGYTF. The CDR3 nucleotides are TGTGCCAGCAGTTTATATCTGGGGTCGCGGACCGATGGCTACACCTTC.

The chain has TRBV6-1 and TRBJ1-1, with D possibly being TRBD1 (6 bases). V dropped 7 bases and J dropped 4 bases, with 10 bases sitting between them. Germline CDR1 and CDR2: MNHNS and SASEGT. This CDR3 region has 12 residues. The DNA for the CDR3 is TGTGCCAGCAATAGGGGGGGCACTGAAGCTTTCTTT. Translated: CASNRGGTEAFF.

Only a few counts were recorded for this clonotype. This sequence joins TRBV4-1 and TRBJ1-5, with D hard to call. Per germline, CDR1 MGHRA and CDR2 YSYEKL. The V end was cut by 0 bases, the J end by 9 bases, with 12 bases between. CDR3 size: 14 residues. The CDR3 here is CASSQDRKEGPQHF. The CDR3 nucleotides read TGCGCCAGCAGCCAAGATAGGAAGGAGGGGCCCCAGCATTTT.

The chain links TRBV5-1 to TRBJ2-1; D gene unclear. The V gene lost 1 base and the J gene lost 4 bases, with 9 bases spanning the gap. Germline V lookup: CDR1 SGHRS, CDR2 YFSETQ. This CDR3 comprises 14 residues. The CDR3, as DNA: TGCGCCAGCAGCTTGCAACCCCCTTACAATGAGCAGTTCTTC. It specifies CASSLQPPYNEQFF.

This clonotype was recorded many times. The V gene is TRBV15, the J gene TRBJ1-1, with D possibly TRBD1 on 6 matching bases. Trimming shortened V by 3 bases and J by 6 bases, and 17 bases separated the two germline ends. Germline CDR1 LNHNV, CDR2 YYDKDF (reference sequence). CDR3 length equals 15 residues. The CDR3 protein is CATSRGTGTPAEAFF. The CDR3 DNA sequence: TGTGCCACCAGCAGGGGTACCGGGACACCGGCTGAAGCTTTCTTT. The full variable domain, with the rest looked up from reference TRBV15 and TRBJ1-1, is DAMVIQNPRYQVTQFGKPVTLSCSQTLNHNVMYWYQQKSSQAPKLLFHYYDKDFNNEADTPDNFQSRRPNTSFCFLDIRSPGLGDTAMYLCATSRGTGTPAEAFFGQGTRLTVV.

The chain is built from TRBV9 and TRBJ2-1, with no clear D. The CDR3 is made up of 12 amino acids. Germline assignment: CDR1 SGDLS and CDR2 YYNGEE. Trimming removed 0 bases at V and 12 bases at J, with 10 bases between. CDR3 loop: CASSVDGVGQFF. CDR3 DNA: TGTGCCAGCAGCGTAGACGGAGTGGGGCAGTTCTTC. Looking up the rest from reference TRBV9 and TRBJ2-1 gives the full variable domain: DSGVTQTPKHLITATGQRVTLRCSPRSGDLSVYWYQQSLDQGLQFLIQYYNGEERAKGNILERFSAQQFPDLHSELNLSSLELGDSALYFCASSVDGVGQFFGPGTRLTVL.

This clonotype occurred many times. The CDR3: CSARDPRVGADTQYF. CDR3 in DNA: TGCAGTGCTAGAGATCCCCGGGTTGGTGCAGATACGCAGTATTTT. This chain links TRBV20-1 with TRBJ2-3, with no clear D. Germline loops: CDR1 DFQATT, CDR2 SNEGSKA (reference sequence). V gave up 0 bases and J gave up 4 bases, with 14 bases separating them. The CDR3 runs to 15 residues.

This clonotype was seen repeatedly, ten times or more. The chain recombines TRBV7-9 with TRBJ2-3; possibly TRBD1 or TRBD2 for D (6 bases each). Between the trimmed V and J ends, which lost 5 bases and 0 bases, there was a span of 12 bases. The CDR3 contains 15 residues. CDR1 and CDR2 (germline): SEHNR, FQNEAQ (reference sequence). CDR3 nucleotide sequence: TGTGCCAGCAGCACCCGGGGGCCTAGCACAGATACGCAGTATTTT. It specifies CASSTRGPSTDTQYF.

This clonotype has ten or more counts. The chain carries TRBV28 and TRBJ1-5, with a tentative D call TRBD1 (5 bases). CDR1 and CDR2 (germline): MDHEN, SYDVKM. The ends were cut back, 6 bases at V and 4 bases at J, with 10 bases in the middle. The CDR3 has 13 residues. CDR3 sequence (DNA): TGTGCCAGCAGCTTAGACAGAAATCAGCCCCAGCATTTT. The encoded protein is CASSLDRNQPQHF.

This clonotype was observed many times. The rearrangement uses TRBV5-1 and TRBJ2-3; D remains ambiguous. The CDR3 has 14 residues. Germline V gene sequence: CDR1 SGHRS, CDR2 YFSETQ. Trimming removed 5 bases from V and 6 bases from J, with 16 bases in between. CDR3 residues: CASRPLAVGDTQYF. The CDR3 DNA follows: TGCGCCAGCAGACCATTAGCAGTTGGGGATACGCAGTATTTT.